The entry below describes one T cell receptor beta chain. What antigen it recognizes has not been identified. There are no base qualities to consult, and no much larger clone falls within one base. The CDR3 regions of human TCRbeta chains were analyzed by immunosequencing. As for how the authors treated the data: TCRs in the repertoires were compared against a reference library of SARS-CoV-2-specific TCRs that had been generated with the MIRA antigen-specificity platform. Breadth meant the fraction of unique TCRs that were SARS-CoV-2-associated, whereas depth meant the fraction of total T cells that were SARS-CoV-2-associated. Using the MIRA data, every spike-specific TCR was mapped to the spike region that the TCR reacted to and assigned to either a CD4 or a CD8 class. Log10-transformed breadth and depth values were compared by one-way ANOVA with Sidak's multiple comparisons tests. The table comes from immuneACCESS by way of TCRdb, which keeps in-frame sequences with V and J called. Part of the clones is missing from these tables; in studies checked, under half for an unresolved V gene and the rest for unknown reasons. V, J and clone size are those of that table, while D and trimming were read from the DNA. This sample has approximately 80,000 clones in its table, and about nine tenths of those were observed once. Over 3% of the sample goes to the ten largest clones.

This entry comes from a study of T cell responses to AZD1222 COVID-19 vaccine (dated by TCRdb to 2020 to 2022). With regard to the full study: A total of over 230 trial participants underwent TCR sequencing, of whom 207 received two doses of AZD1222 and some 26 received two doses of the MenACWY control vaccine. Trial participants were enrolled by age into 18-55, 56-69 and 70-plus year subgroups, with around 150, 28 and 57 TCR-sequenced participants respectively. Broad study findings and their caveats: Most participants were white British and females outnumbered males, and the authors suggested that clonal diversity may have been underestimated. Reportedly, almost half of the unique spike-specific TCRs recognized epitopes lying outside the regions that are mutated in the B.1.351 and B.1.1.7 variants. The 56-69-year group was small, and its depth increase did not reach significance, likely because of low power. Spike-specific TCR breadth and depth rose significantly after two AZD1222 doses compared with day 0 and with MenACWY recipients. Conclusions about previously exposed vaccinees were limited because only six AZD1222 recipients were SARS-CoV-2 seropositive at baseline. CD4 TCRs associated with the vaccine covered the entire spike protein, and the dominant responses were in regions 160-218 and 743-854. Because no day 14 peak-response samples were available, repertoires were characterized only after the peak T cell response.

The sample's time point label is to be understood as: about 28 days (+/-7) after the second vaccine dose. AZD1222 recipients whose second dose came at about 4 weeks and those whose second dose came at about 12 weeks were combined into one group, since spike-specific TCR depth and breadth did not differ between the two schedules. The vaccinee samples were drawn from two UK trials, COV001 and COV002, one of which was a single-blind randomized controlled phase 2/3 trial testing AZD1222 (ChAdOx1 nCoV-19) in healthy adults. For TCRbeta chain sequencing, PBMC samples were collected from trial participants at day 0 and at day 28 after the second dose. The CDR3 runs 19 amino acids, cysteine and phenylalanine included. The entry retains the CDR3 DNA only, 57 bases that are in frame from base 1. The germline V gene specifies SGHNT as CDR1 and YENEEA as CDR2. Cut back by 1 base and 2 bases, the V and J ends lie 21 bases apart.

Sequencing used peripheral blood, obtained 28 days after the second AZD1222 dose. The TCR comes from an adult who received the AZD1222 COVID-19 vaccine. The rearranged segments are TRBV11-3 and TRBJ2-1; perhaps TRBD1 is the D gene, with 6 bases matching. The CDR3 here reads CASSLGGLAYPVTYNEQFF. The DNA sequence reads TGTGCCAGCAGCTTAGGGGGGCTAGCCTATCCAGTCACCTACAATGAGCAGTTCTTC.